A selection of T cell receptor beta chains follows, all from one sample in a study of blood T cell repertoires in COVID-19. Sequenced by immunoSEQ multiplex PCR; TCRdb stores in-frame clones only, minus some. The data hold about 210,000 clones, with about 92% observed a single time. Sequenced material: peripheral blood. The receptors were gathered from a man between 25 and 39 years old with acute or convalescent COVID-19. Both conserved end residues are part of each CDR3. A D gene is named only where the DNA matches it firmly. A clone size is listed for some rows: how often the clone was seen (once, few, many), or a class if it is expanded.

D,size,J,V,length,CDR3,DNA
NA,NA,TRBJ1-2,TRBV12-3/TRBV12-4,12,CASGRTGYGYTF,TGTGCCAGCGGACGGACGGGATATGGCTACACCTTC
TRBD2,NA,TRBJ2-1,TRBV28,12,CASSFQGLEGFF,TGTGCCAGCAGTTTTCAAGGACTAGAGGGGTTCTTC
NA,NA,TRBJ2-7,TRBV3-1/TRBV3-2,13,CASSQDRQREQYF,TGTGCCAGCAGCCAAGATCGGCAGCGCGAGCAGTACTTC
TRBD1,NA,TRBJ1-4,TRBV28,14,CASTPTGEGEKLFF,TGTGCCAGCACCCCGACAGGGGAAGGTGAAAAACTGTTTTTT
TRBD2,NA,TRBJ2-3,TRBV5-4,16,CASTLGGRNPGDTQYF,TGTGCCAGCACCTTGGGGGGGAGGAACCCGGGAGATACGCAGTATTTT
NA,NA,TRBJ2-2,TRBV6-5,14,CASRGPTNTGELFF,TGTGCCAGCAGGGGGCCCACGAACACCGGGGAGCTGTTTTTT
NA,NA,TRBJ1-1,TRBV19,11,CASSIGRLAFF,TGTGCCAGTAGTATTGGCAGGCTAGCTTTCTTT
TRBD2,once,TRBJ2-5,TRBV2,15,CASSEGLAARGAQYF,TGTGCCAGCAGTGAGGGCCTAGCGGCACGAGGGGCCCAGTACTTC
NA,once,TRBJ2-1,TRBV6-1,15,CASSEAHYPNNEQFF,TGTGCCAGCAGTGAAGCTCACTACCCAAACAATGAGCAGTTCTTC
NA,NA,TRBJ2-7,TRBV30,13,CAWSVTPTYEQYF,TGTGCCTGGAGTGTGACACCAACCTACGAGCAGTACTTC
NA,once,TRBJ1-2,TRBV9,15,CASSASRQANYGYTF,TGTGCCAGCAGCGCCTCTAGGCAAGCTAACTATGGCTACACCTTC
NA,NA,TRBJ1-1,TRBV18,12,CASSLVSTEAFF,TGTGCCAGCTCACTCGTCAGCACTGAAGCTTTCTTT
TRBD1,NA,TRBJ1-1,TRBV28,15,CASSVPGQGAMRAFF,TGTGCCAGCAGTGTTCCGGGACAGGGGGCGATGAGGGCTTTCTTT
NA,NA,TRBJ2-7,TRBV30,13,CAWSVGGEYGKYF,TGTGCCTGGAGTGTAGGTGGGGAGTACGGAAAATACTTC
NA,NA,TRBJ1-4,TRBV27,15,CASSPLFGVDEKLFF,TGTGCCAGCAGCCCCCTATTCGGTGTTGATGAAAAACTGTTTTTT
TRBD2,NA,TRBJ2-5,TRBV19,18,CASSSGLAGVGPRETQYF,TGTGCCAGTAGTTCAGGACTAGCGGGAGTTGGCCCCCGAGAGACCCAGTACTTC
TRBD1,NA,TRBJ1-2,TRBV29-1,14,CSVVGQGIVAGYTF,TGCAGCGTTGTGGGACAGGGGATTGTTGCTGGCTACACCTTC
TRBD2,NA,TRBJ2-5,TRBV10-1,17,CASIRPTSRDSLKTQYF,TGCGCCAGCATCCGACCGACTAGCCGGGATTCTTTAAAGACCCAGTACTTC
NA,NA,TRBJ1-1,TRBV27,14,CASSLQSPNTEAFF,TGTGCCAGCAGTTTACAGTCTCCGAACACTGAAGCTTTCTTT
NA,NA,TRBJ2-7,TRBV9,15,CASSVGLGLSYEQYF,TGTGCCAGCAGCGTAGGTCTGGGACTCTCCTACGAGCAGTACTTC
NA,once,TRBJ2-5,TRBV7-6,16,CASSQGGPQVWETQYF,TGTGCCAGCAGCCAGGGGGGCCCGCAAGTTTGGGAGACCCAGTACTTC
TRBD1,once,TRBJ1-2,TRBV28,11,CASGTAYGYTF,TGTGCCAGCGGGACAGCCTATGGCTACACCTTC
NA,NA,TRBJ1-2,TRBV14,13,CASSQARDFGYTF,TGTGCCAGCAGCCAGGCGCGGGATTTTGGCTACACCTTC
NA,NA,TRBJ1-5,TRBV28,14,CASSPRTVSRPQHF,TGTGCCAGCAGTCCTCGGACAGTTTCTCGGCCCCAGCATTTT
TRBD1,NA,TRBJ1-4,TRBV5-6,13,CASTLGWTGELFF,TGTGCCAGCACCCTGGGGTGGACAGGGGAACTGTTTTTT
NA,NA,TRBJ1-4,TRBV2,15,CASSENRGYNEKLFF,TGTGCCAGCAGTGAAAACCGAGGCTATAATGAAAAACTGTTTTTT